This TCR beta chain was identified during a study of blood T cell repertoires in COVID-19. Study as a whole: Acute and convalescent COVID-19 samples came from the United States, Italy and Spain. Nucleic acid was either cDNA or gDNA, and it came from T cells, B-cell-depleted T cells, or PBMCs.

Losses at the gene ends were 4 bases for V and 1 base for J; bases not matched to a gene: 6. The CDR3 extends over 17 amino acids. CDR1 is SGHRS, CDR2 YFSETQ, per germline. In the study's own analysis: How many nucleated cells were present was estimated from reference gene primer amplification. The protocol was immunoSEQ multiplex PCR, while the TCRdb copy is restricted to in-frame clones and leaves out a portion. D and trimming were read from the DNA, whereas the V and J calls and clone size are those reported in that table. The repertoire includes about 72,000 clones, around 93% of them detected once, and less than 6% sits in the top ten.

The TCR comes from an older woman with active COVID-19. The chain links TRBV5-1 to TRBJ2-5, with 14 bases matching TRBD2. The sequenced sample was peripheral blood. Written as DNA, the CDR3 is TGCGCCAGCAGCACCACGACTAGCGGGAGGGTCCAAGAGACCCAGTACTTC. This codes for CASSTTTSGRVQETQYF. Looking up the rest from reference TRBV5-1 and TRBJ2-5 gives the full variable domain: KAGVTQTPRYLIKTRGQQVTLSCSPISGHRSVSWYQQTPGQGLQFLFEYFSETQRNKGNFPGRFSGRQFSNSRSEMNVSTLELGDSALYLCASSTTTSGRVQETQYFGPGTRLLVL.